Listed below are T cell receptor beta chains from one sample, sequenced in a study of glioma-infiltrating T cells after dendritic cell vaccination. Method: immunoSEQ multiplex PCR; TCRdb's copy keeps in-frame clones and lacks some. The repertoire consists of tens of thousands of clones, with about four fifths occurring once and the leading ten covering around 36%. The sequences come from blood, collected before dendritic cell vaccination. The receptors stem from a human donor with glioblastoma. The CDR3 runs from the conserved cysteine through the conserved F or W. The D gene is left open where the match is weak. Size tells how often a clone was seen (once, few, many) or the class of an expanded clone, and some rows leave it out.

cdr3_aa,cdr3_nt,j_call,v_call,clone_size,d_call
CASSVEGVTEAATDTQYF,TGTGCCAGCAGCGTAGAGGGGGTGACAGAAGCAGCCACAGATACGCAGTATTTT,TRBJ2-3,TRBV9,NA,NA
CASSTDRVGDYGYTF,TGTGCCAGTAGTACGGACAGGGTAGGGGACTATGGCTACACCTTC,TRBJ1-2,TRBV19,NA,TRBD1
CASSPHSGSKFF,TGTGCCAGCAGCCCCCATAGCGGGAGCAAGTTCTTC,TRBJ2-1,TRBV13,NA,TRBD2
CASRRQYQETQYF,TGTGCCAGCAGACGACAGTACCAAGAGACCCAGTACTTC,TRBJ2-5,TRBV28,medium-sized,NA
CAISGQLQETQYF,TGTGCCATCAGTGGACAGCTCCAAGAGACCCAGTACTTC,TRBJ2-5,TRBV10-3,NA,NA
CASSLSLGAETQYF,TGTGCCAGCAGCTTAAGTTTGGGGGCCGAGACCCAGTACTTC,TRBJ2-5,TRBV7-9,few,NA
CASSPRAGGDEQYF,TGTGCCAGCTCACCCAGGGCAGGGGGAGACGAGCAGTACTTC,TRBJ2-7,TRBV18,NA,TRBD1
CASRPARTGGNGYTF,TGTGCCAGCAGGCCGGCCCGGACAGGGGGAAATGGCTACACCTTC,TRBJ1-2,TRBV6-5,NA,TRBD1
CASSDGQSSKNIQYF,TGTGCCAGCAGTGACGGACAGTCTTCCAAAAACATTCAGTACTTC,TRBJ2-4,TRBV2,NA,NA
CASSSGGSTEAFF,TGCGCCAGCAGCTCCGGGGGTTCCACTGAAGCTTTCTTT,TRBJ1-1,TRBV5-4,few,NA
CASSEGGGWPGQPQHF,TGTGCCAGCAGTGAAGGGGGGGGTTGGCCGGGTCAGCCCCAGCATTTT,TRBJ1-5,TRBV6-1,NA,NA
CASSLGTGNQPQHF,TGTGCCAGTAGTCTGGGGACAGGGAATCAGCCCCAGCATTTT,TRBJ1-5,TRBV19,NA,TRBD1
CASSEWYRGPQYF,TGTGCCAGCAGTGAATGGTATCGAGGCCCCCAGTACTTC,TRBJ2-5,TRBV2,once,NA
CASSLGLAGWVNTGELFF,TGTGCCAGCAGCCTGGGACTAGCGGGATGGGTCAACACCGGGGAGCTGTTTTTT,TRBJ2-2,TRBV5-6,NA,TRBD2
CASIYEGLQGDQPQHF,TGTGCTAGCATCTACGAGGGGCTCCAGGGGGATCAGCCCCAGCATTTT,TRBJ1-5,TRBV7-7,NA,TRBD1
CASSYTGAHNYGYTF,TGTGCCAGCAGCTACACAGGGGCCCATAACTATGGCTACACCTTC,TRBJ1-2,TRBV13,NA,TRBD1
CASSLRPGTGGAYSNQPQHF,TGTGCCAGCAGCTTAAGGCCCGGGACAGGGGGGGCTTATAGCAATCAGCCCCAGCATTTT,TRBJ1-5,TRBV7-3,few,TRBD1
CASSPRRYGEQFF,TGTGCCAGCAGCCCCCGTCGCTACGGTGAGCAGTTCTTC,TRBJ2-1,TRBV4-2,NA,NA
CASSYSGTGAETQYF,TGCGCCAGCAGCTATTCCGGGACAGGGGCAGAGACCCAGTACTTC,TRBJ2-5,TRBV5-1,few,TRBD1
CASSRDINYEQYF,TGTGCCAGTAGTCGGGACATAAACTACGAGCAGTACTTC,TRBJ2-7,TRBV19,few,NA
CTRRIRDRVYEQYF,TGCACCCGGAGAATTCGAGACAGGGTCTACGAGCAGTACTTC,TRBJ2-7,TRBV1,NA,NA
CASSREGRADTQYF,TGTGCCAGCTCTCGGGAGGGCCGAGCAGATACGCAGTATTTT,TRBJ2-3,TRBV6-1,NA,TRBD2
CAWSVEGYEQYF,TGTGCCTGGAGTGTAGAGGGATACGAGCAGTACTTC,TRBJ2-7,TRBV30,NA,NA
CASRRQTNEKLFF,TGTGCCAGCAGGAGACAGACTAATGAAAAACTGTTTTTT,TRBJ1-4,TRBV28,NA,NA
CASSINVASYEQYF,TGTGCCAGTAGTATTAACGTAGCTTCCTACGAGCAGTACTTC,TRBJ2-7,TRBV19,once,NA
CATSTTGPRTETQYF,TGTGCCACCAGCACAACAGGCCCCCGGACGGAGACCCAGTACTTC,TRBJ2-5,TRBV15,NA,NA
CASIGQGAISYEQYF,TGTGCCAGCATTGGACAGGGGGCTATCTCCTACGAGCAGTACTTC,TRBJ2-7,TRBV28,NA,TRBD1
CASRPGGSDTQYF,TGTGCCAGCAGACCGGGGGGGTCAGATACGCAGTATTTT,TRBJ2-3,TRBV5-4,large,TRBD2
CASSLTGQGAILPEAFF,TGCGCCAGCAGCTTAACCGGACAGGGGGCTATACTGCCTGAAGCTTTCTTT,TRBJ1-1,TRBV5-1,NA,TRBD1
CSVGTGADTQYF,TGCAGCGTAGGGACAGGGGCAGATACGCAGTATTTT,TRBJ2-3,TRBV29-1,NA,TRBD1
CASSQGPQENAGANVLTF,TGCGCCAGCAGCCAAGGGCCACAGGAGAATGCTGGGGCCAACGTCCTGACTTTC,TRBJ2-6,TRBV4-3,once,NA
CASSPLAGGPGVGELFF,TGTGCCAGCTCACCACTAGCGGGAGGGCCAGGAGTCGGGGAGCTGTTTTTT,TRBJ2-2,TRBV18,NA,TRBD2
CASSRYGPQTGGYGYTF,TGTGCCAGCAGCCGATATGGCCCCCAGACAGGGGGTTATGGCTACACCTTC,TRBJ1-2,TRBV7-8,once,TRBD1
CAYPPPGGGQETQYF,TGCGCCTACCCCCCGCCGGGCGGAGGCCAAGAGACCCAGTACTTC,TRBJ2-5,TRBV10-1,NA,NA
CASSLGGAGGTYEQYF,TGTGCCAGCAGCTTAGGGGGAGCGGGAGGGACGTACGAGCAGTACTTC,TRBJ2-7,TRBV7-6,NA,TRBD2
CASSHELAEETQYF,TGTGCCAGCAGCCATGAGCTAGCGGAAGAGACCCAGTACTTC,TRBJ2-5,TRBV5-4,NA,TRBD2
CASSQRVAPAEEQFF,TGTGCCAGCAGCCAAAGGGTAGCGCCCGCTGAGGAGCAGTTCTTC,TRBJ2-1,TRBV14,few,NA
CASSLVVGRVYEQYF,TGTGCCAGCAGTTTAGTTGTCGGGCGGGTCTACGAGCAGTACTTC,TRBJ2-7,TRBV27,NA,NA
CAISDLDRVLLGEQFF,TGTGCCATCAGTGATTTGGACAGAGTCCTTCTCGGTGAGCAGTTCTTC,TRBJ2-1,TRBV10-3,NA,NA
CASSIMGQGPQPQHF,TGTGCCAGTAGTATTATGGGACAGGGTCCTCAGCCCCAGCATTTT,TRBJ1-5,TRBV19,once,TRBD1
CASSVLASKTQYF,TGTGCCAGCAGTGTCCTAGCGTCTAAGACCCAGTACTTC,TRBJ2-5,TRBV13,NA,NA
CASSYHRQGNETQYF,TGTGCCAGCAGTTACCACCGACAGGGGAATGAGACCCAGTACTTC,TRBJ2-5,TRBV6-7,NA,TRBD1
CASSKGGQPNEKLFF,TGTGCCAGCAGCAAAGGGGGACAGCCCAATGAAAAACTGTTTTTT,TRBJ1-4,TRBV21-1,NA,NA
CASSPSVPSGSGNIQYF,TGCGCCAGCAGCCCCTCGGTACCTAGCGGGAGCGGAAACATTCAGTACTTC,TRBJ2-4,TRBV4-3,NA,TRBD2
CASSLDSTVRETQYF,TGTGCCAGCAGCTTAGACAGCACGGTTAGAGAGACCCAGTACTTC,TRBJ2-5,TRBV11-1,NA,NA